This TCR beta chain is drawn from a study of CD8+ T cells in alopecia areata. General study points: The study found higher clonality in lesional than normal scalp, especially in alopecia totalis/universalis.

After isolation, RNA underwent reverse transcription to generate cDNA as the sequencing template. The protocol was immunoSEQ multiplex PCR, while the TCRdb copy is restricted to in-frame clones and leaves out a portion. The sample records around 140,000 clones, roughly 46% being singletons. This CDR3 contains 13 residues. The germline V gene encodes CDR1 SQVTM and CDR2 ANQGSEA. Trimming pared 1 base from V and 4 bases from J, leaving 7 bases between. Lesional scalp punch biopsies and peripheral blood came from alopecia areata patients. The sorting of PBMCs gave CD4+ and CD8+ T cells. A remark on this clone: Its antigen is unknown.

The chain uses TRBV29-1 and TRBJ2-2; D unresolved. The sequences come from CD4+ T cells sorted from blood, collected at week 0. This clonotype originated in a human donor with alopecia areata. The CDR3 nucleotides are TGCAGCGTTGAAGTCGTAATCACCGGGGAGCTGTTTTTT. This sequence encodes CSVEVVITGELFF.